The subject of this entry is one T cell receptor beta chain. What it binds is not known. Germline loops: CDR1 SGHTA, CDR2 FQGNSA. The germline V and J ends were trimmed by 0 bases and 1 base, with 6 bases remaining between them. This CDR3 region has 14 residues. This entry comes from a study of T cell responses to AZD1222 COVID-19 vaccine. Findings and caveats of the study: The CD4 TCRs associated with vaccination extended across spike and predominated at 160-218 and 743-854. Spike-specific TCR breadth and depth rose after two AZD1222 doses. Possibly, clonal diversity was underestimated; donors were largely white British and included more females. Repertoire sampling happened only post peak T cell response.

Here immunoSEQ multiplex PCR was the method, and the copy in TCRdb shows in-frame clones only, minus some. The sample includes approximately 110,000 clones, approximately 90% of them seen just once. Sequences were derived from peripheral blood, sampled on day 0 of AZD1222 vaccination. The clonotype was recovered from an adult in good health. The chain carries TRBV7-2 and TRBJ1-1, with D hard to call. Here the CDR3 DNA reads TGTGCCAGCAGCTTAGCTCGGGAGAACACTGAAGCTTTCTTT. It encodes CASSLARENTEAFF.